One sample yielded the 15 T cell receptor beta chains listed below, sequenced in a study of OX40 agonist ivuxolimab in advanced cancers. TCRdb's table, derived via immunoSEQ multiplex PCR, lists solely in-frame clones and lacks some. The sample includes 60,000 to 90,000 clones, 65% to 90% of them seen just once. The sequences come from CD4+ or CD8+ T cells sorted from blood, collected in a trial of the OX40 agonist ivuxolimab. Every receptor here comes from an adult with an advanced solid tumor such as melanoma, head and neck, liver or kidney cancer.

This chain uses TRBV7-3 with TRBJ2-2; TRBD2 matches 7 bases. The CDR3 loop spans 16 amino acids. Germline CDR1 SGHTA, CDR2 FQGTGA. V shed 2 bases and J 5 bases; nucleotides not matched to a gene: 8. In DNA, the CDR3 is TGTGCCAGCAGCTTACAAGCGGGGATAAATACCGGGGAGCTGTTTTTT. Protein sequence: CASSLQAGINTGELFF.

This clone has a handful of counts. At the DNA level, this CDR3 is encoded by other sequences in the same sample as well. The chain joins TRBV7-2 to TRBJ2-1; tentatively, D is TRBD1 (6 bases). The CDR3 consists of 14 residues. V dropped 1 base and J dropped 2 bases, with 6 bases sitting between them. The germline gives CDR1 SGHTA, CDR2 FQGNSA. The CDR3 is CASSLGQAYNEQFF. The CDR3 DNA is TGTGCCAGCAGCTTAGGACAGGCCTACAATGAGCAGTTCTTC.

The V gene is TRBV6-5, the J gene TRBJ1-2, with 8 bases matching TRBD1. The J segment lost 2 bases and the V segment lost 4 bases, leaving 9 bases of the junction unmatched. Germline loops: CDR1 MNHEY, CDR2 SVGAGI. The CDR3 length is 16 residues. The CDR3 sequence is CASSSTDRGRNYGYTF. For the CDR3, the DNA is TGTGCCAGCAGTTCCACTGACAGGGGAAGGAACTATGGCTACACCTTC.

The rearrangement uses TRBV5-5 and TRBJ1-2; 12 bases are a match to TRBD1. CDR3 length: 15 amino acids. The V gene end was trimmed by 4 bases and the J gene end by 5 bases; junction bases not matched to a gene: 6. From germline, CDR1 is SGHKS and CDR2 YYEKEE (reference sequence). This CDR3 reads CASSLRDRGLYGYTF. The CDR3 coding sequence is TGTGCCAGCAGCCTACGGGACAGGGGGCTGTATGGCTACACCTTC. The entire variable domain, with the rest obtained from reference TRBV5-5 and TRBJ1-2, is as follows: DAGVTQSPTHLIKTRGQQVTLRCSPISGHKSVSWYQQVLGQGPQFIFQYYEKEERGRGNFPDRFSARQFPNYSSELNVNALLLGDSALYLCASSLRDRGLYGYTFGSGTRLTVV.

CDR3 in amino acids: CASSVRDRGRLPYGYTF. The CDR3 region has the DNA TGTGCCAGCAGTGTTAGGGACAGGGGGCGATTACCCTATGGCTACACCTTC. The rearrangement uses TRBV6-1 and TRBJ1-2; 12 bases fit TRBD1. The CDR3 totals 17 residues. V dropped 4 bases and J dropped 4; count of bases not matched to a gene: 10. Germline CDR1 and CDR2: MNHNS and SASEGT.

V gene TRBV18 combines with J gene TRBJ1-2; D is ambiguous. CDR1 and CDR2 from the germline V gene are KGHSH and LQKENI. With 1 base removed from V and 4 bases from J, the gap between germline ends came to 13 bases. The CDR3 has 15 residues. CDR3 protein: CASSPQGSTVYGYTF. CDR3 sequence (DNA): TGTGCCAGCTCACCACAGGGTTCCACCGTCTATGGCTACACCTTC.

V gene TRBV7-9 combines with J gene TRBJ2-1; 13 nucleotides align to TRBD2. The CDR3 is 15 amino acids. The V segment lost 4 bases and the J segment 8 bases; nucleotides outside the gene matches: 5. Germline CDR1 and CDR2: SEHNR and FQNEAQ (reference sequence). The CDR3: CASSYILAGGYEQFF. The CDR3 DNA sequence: TGTGCCAGCAGCTACATACTAGCGGGAGGGTATGAGCAGTTCTTC.

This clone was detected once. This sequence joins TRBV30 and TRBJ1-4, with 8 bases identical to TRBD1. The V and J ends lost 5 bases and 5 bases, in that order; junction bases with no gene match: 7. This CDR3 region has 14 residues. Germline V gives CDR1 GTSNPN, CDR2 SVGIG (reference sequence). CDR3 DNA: TGTGCCTGGGGACAGGGAAGGGTAAATGAAAAACTGTTTTTT. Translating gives CAWGQGRVNEKLFF.

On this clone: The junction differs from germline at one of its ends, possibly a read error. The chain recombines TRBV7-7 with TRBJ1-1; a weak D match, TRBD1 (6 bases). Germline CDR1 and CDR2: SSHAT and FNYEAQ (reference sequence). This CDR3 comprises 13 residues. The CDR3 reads CASSTGQNSEAFF. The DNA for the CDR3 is TGTGCTAGCAGCACCGGACAGAACTCCGAAGCTTTCTTT.

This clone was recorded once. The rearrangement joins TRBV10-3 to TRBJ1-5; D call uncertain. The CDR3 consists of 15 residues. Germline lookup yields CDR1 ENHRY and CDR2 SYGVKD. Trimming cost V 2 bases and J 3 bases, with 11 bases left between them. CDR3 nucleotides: TGTGCCATCAGTGAGGGAGACACACACAATCAGCCCCAGCATTTT. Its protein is CAISEGDTHNQPQHF.

CDR3 sequence: CASSPTGANTDTQYF. The CDR3 nucleotides read TGTGCCAGCAGTCCGACAGGGGCCAACACAGATACGCAGTATTTT. This rearrangement joins TRBV6-6 to TRBJ2-3, with 8 positions matching TRBD1. The CDR3 is 15 amino acids. CDR1 and CDR2 (germline): MNHNY, SVGAGI (reference sequence). The J segment lost 2 bases and the V segment lost 5 bases, leaving 6 bases of the junction unmatched.

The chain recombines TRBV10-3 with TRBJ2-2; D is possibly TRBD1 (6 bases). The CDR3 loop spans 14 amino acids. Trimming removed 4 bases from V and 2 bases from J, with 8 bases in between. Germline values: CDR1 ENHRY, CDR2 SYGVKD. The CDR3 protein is CAISGQANTGELFF. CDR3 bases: TGTGCCATCAGTGGACAGGCAAACACCGGGGAGCTGTTTTTT.

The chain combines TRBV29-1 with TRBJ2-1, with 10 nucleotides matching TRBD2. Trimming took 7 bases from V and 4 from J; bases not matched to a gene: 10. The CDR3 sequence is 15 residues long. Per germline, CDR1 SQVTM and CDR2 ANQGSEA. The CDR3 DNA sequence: TGCAGCGGGTGGACTAGCGGAAGGGGATACAATGAGCAGTTCTTC. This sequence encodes CSGWTSGRGYNEQFF.

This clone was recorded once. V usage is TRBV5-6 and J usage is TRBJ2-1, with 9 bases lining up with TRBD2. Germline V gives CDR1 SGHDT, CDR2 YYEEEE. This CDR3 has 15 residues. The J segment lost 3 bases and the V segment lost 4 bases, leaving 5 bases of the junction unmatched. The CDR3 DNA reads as TGTGCCAGCAGCCTTAGCGGGAGAGGCTACAATGAGCAGTTCTTC. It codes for CASSLSGRGYNEQFF.

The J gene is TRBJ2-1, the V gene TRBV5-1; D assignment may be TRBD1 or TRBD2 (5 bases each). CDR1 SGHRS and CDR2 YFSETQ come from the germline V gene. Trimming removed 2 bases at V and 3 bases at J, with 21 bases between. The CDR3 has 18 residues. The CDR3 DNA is TGCGCCAGCAGCTTTAACGCACAGGTCCCGAGGGGCTACAATGAGCAGTTCTTC. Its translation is CASSFNAQVPRGYNEQFF.